Listed here are 25 T cell receptor beta chains from one sample, sequenced in a study of T cells in Graves' hyperthyroidism and ophthalmopathy. There were TCR beta CDR3 regions amplified from RNA transcripts. HTBI primers were the set used in a first-round RT-PCR of the TCR CDR3. Each CDR3 protein gets one entry after TCRdb re-called the multiplex PCR reads with MiXCR. Of approximately 690,000 distinct CDR3 sequences listed, 14% are singletons. Sequencing used blood. These receptor sequences come from a woman between 50 and 59 years old with Graves' ophthalmopathy.

This chain links TRBV12-3 or TRBV12-4 with TRBJ2-2, with D possibly being TRBD2 (5 bases). This CDR3 comprises 16 residues. The germline V and J ends were trimmed by 0 bases and 7 bases, with 15 bases remaining between them. The CDR3 nucleotides are TGTGCCAGCAGTTTAGCAGGGTTGGCGGGCCGCGGGGAGCTGTTTTTT. Residues: CASSLAGLAGRGELFF.

A few counts support this clonotype. This chain uses TRBV27 with TRBJ2-7; D uncertain. From germline, CDR1 is MNHEY and CDR2 SMNVEV (reference sequence). This CDR3 has 15 amino acids. V was clipped by 6 bases and J by 3 bases, with 18 bases between them. The CDR3 region is CASSPSSLRSYEQYF. Written as DNA, the CDR3 is TGTGCCAGCAGCCCCAGCTCCTTAAGAAGCTACGAGCAGTACTTC.

J is TRBJ1-4 and V is TRBV19, with D maybe TRBD1 (5 bases). Trimming shortened V by 7 bases and J by 0 bases, and 6 bases separated the two germline ends. Germline V gene lookup returns CDR1 LNHDA and CDR2 SQIVND (reference sequence). The CDR3 covers 13 residues. The CDR3 bases are TGTGCCAGTATGGGGGCAACTAATGAAAAACTGTTTTTT. Protein sequence: CASMGATNEKLFF.

This clonotype was recorded many times. This chain links TRBV27 with TRBJ1-1; D is undetermined. CDR1 is MNHEY, CDR2 SMNVEV, per germline (reference sequence). Trimming cost V 0 bases and J 3 bases, with 5 bases left between them. The CDR3 spans 13 residues. DNA for the CDR3: TGTGCCAGCAGTTTATCCGAGTACACTGAAGCTTTCTTT. Translating it yields CASSLSEYTEAFF.

This clonotype was counted many times. The chain couples TRBV7-3 to TRBJ2-1; TRBD2 aligns across 9 bases. Germline V gene lookup returns CDR1 SGHTA and CDR2 FQGTGA. The CDR3 sequence is 18 residues long. Trimming took 1 base from V and 4 from J; bases not matched to a gene: 11. The CDR3 here is CASSLKVSSGSSYNEQFF. The CDR3, as DNA: TGTGCCAGCAGCTTAAAAGTGAGTAGCGGGAGCTCGTACAATGAGCAGTTCTTC.

The chain uses TRBV28 and TRBJ1-6; the D gene is possibly TRBD1 (5 bases). Germline CDR1 reads MDHEN; CDR2 reads SYDVKM. Trimming pared 3 bases from V and 9 bases from J, leaving 15 bases between. The CDR3 length is 15 residues. The CDR3 is CASSFKAGSISPLHF. CDR3 nucleotide sequence: TGTGCCAGCAGTTTCAAGGCAGGGTCGATTTCACCCCTCCACTTT.

The chain is built from TRBV7-2 and TRBJ1-5, with D tentatively TRBD1 (6 bases). CDR1 is SGHTA, CDR2 FQGNSA, per germline. Trimming shortened V by 2 bases and J by 0 bases, and 8 bases separated the two germline ends. The CDR3 sequence is 15 residues long. The CDR3 nucleotides are TGTGCCAGCAGCTTACGGGACAATAGCAATCAGCCCCAGCATTTT. The encoded protein is CASSLRDNSNQPQHF. The full variable domain, rest sourced from reference TRBV7-2 and TRBJ1-5, is GAGVSQSPSNKVTEKGKDVELRCDPISGHTALYWYRQSLGQGLEFLIYFQGNSAPDKSGLPSDRFSAERTGGSVSTLTIQRTQQEDSAVYLCASSLRDNSNQPQHFGDGTRLSIL.

This chain connects TRBV30 to TRBJ1-2, with D possibly matching TRBD1 (6 bases). Trimming left V 5 bases short and J 4 bases short, with 11 bases between. CDR1 GTSNPN and CDR2 SVGIG come from the germline V gene (reference sequence). The length of the CDR3 is 12 residues. CDR3 protein: CAWQRQAYGYTF. As DNA, the CDR3 is TGTGCCTGGCAACGACAGGCCTATGGCTACACCTTC.

This clonotype appeared a few times. The rearrangement links TRBV6-1 to TRBJ2-2, with 7 bases that match TRBD2. The germline V gene encodes CDR1 MNHNS and CDR2 SASEGT. CDR3 size: 19 residues. V trimming: 5 bases; J trimming: 0 bases; junction bases outside the gene matches: 15. The CDR3 DNA is TGTGCCAGCAGTTTTCCCCGGGCTAGCGGAAAGTCGAACACCGGGGAGCTGTTTTTT. This encodes CASSFPRASGKSNTGELFF.

This clonotype has at least ten counts. J is TRBJ2-1 and V is TRBV24-1; D is perhaps TRBD2 (6 bases). The CDR3 runs 16 residues. V lost 0 bases, J lost 0 bases, and 8 bases lay in between. Per germline, CDR1 KGHDR and CDR2 SFDVKD. DNA for the CDR3: TGTGCCACCAGTGATTTGATCGGGAGCTCCTACAATGAGCAGTTCTTC. As protein: CATSDLIGSSYNEQFF.

This clonotype was found many times. The chain has TRBV20-1 and TRBJ1-5, with D unresolved. The V end was cut by 0 bases, the J end by 2 bases, with 8 bases between. The germline gives CDR1 DFQATT, CDR2 SNEGSKA (reference sequence). The CDR3 runs to 14 residues. The CDR3, as DNA: TGCAGTGCTAGAGATCTAACAGGCAATCAGCCCCAGCATTTT. Translation: CSARDLTGNQPQHF.

This clonotype was recorded at least ten times. This chain connects TRBV20-1 to TRBJ2-1; D is unresolved. Germline lookup yields CDR1 DFQATT and CDR2 SNEGSKA (reference sequence). This CDR3 comprises 12 residues. Trimming removed 5 bases from V and 8 bases from J, with 13 bases in between. The CDR3 bases are TGCAGTGCTTGGGCCAACGAGGATGAGCAGTTCTTC. Its protein product is CSAWANEDEQFF.

This clonotype was counted many times. The rearrangement uses TRBV2 and TRBJ2-3; 7 bases align to TRBD1. The CDR3 sequence is 14 residues long. Unmatched junction bases numbered 4, after V lost 7 bases and J lost 0 bases. The germline V gene has CDR1 SNHLY and CDR2 FYNNEI. The CDR3 loop is CASILQGSTDTQYF. In DNA, the CDR3 is TGTGCCAGCATCCTACAGGGGAGCACAGATACGCAGTATTTT.

The rearrangement links TRBV20-1 to TRBJ2-3; D is unclear. Germline V gene lookup returns CDR1 DFQATT and CDR2 SNEGSKA (reference sequence). The CDR3 has 14 residues. Trimming took 0 bases from V and 3 from J, leaving 10 bases between them. CDR3 sequence: CSARDVGSTDTQYF. CDR3 nucleotide sequence: TGCAGTGCTAGAGACGTGGGCTCGACAGATACGCAGTATTTT.

This clonotype was counted many times. The rearrangement uses TRBV28 and TRBJ2-2; D ambiguous. V shed 2 bases and J shed 7 bases, with 14 bases lying between them. The CDR3 has 15 amino acids. Germline V CDR1 and CDR2: MDHEN, SYDVKM. The CDR3 DNA follows: TGTGCCAGCAGTTTACCCTACCGAGGTGGCGGGGAGCTGTTTTTT. The encoded protein is CASSLPYRGGGELFF.

This clonotype has at least ten counts. The chain combines TRBV28 with TRBJ1-5; D unresolved. The CDR3 loop spans 12 amino acids. V was cut by 4 bases and J by 3 bases, with 4 bases left in between. Germline V gives CDR1 MDHEN, CDR2 SYDVKM. CDR3 coding DNA: TGTGCCAGCAGTTCCCTCAATCAGCCCCAGCATTTT. The encoded protein is CASSSLNQPQHF.

The chain links TRBV29-1 to TRBJ1-1; D remains unclear. V lost 1 base and J lost 4, with 13 bases in between. CDR3 length: 14 residues. Germline lookup yields CDR1 SQVTM and CDR2 ANQGSEA. The CDR3 coding sequence is TGCAGCGTTGAAGGGTCGGGTGTAGGCACTGAAGCTTTCTTT. This sequence encodes CSVEGSGVGTEAFF.

The sample holds many counts of this clonotype. At one boundary the junction diverges from the germline segment, which might be a read error. The CDR3 reads CASTLPGTGANVLTF. DNA for the CDR3: TGTGCCAGCACCTTACCCGGGACTGGGGCCAACGTCCTGACTTTC. J is TRBJ2-6 and V is TRBV7-9, with D perhaps matching TRBD2 (5 bases). Germline-derived CDR1 and CDR2 are SEHNR and FQNEAQ (reference sequence). CDR3 length equals 15 residues.

This clonotype was detected only a few times. The rearrangement joins TRBV19 to TRBJ2-7, with 11 bases lining up with TRBD2. V was clipped by 5 bases and J by 6 bases; unmatched bases: 15. CDR3 length: 17 residues. The germline V gene encodes CDR1 LNHDA and CDR2 SQIVND (reference sequence). The CDR3 loop is CASSPPGLAAPRPEQYF. The DNA for the CDR3 is TGTGCCAGTAGTCCGCCGGGACTAGCGGCACCCCGGCCCGAGCAGTACTTC.

Ten or more counts support this clonotype. This rearrangement joins TRBV6-2 or TRBV6-3 to TRBJ1-5; D gene uncertain. Germline CDR1 and CDR2: MNHEY and SVGEGT. The V end lost 0 bases, the J end lost 3 bases, and 9 bases lay between the germline ends. CDR3 size: 15 residues. CDR3 loop: CASSYSNTANQPQHF. DNA of the CDR3: TGTGCCAGCAGTTACTCGAACACGGCCAATCAGCCCCAGCATTTT.

On this clonotype: Given a much more abundant clone one base away, this may be a read error. The chain employs TRBV7-9 and TRBJ1-1; 8 positions agree with TRBD1. The CDR3 extends over 16 amino acids. Germline CDR1 is SEHNR and CDR2 is FQNEAQ (reference sequence). CDR3 region: CASRNTGGTMNTEALF. In DNA form, the CDR3 reads TGTGCCAGCAGGAATACAGGGGGTACCATGAACACTGAAGCTCTCTTT.

This clonotype has only a few counts. CDR3 loop: CASSYLRGGVDTGELFF. CDR3 nucleotides: TGTGCCAGCAGTTACCTCCGGGGGGGGGTGGACACCGGGGAGCTGTTTTTT. The rearrangement uses TRBV6-2 or TRBV6-3 and TRBJ2-2; 8 nucleotides match TRBD2. The CDR3 covers 17 residues. Germline V CDR1 and CDR2: MNHEY, SVGEGT. With V trimmed by 2 bases and J by 3 bases, 8 bases remained unmatched.

This clonotype has ten or more counts. The chain carries TRBV2 and TRBJ2-1; 9 bases are shared with TRBD1. The CDR3 length is 13 residues. Germline-derived CDR1 and CDR2 are SNHLY and FYNNEI. J lost 7 bases, V lost 7 bases, and 5 bases had no gene match. CDR3: CASMDRGWNEQFF. CDR3 nucleotides: TGTGCCAGCATGGACAGGGGCTGGAATGAGCAGTTCTTC.

This clonotype was detected ten times or more. The genes are TRBV28 and TRBJ2-1; TRBD1 agrees at 7 bases. Germline V lookup: CDR1 MDHEN, CDR2 SYDVKM. Trimming removed 6 bases from V and 9 bases from J; junction bases left unmatched: 11. The CDR3 totals 14 residues. The DNA for the CDR3 is TGTGCCAGCAGCATAATACAGGGGAAGGGTGAGCAGTTCTTC. Its translation is CASSIIQGKGEQFF. The complete variable domain, with remaining parts taken from reference TRBV28 and TRBJ2-1, reads DVKVTQSSRYLVKRTGEKVFLECVQDMDHENMFWYRQDPGLGLRLIYFSYDVKMKEKGDIPEGYSVSREKKERFSLILESASTNQTSMYLCASSIIQGKGEQFFGPGTRLTVL.

The chain uses TRBV7-6 and TRBJ2-5; D is uncertain. Germline V lookup: CDR1 SGHVS, CDR2 FNYEAQ. The CDR3 contains 13 residues. Trimming cost V 0 bases and J 1 base, with 3 bases left between them. The CDR3 coding sequence is TGTGCCAGCAGCTTAGCGCCCCAAGAGACCCAGTACTTC. It encodes CASSLAPQETQYF.